This T cell receptor (beta chain) was observed in a study of cytomegalovirus exposure and HLA in healthy donors. Study-level findings and limits: As a later analysis showed, several of the most significant clusters appeared to be linked to common viral pathogens.

The CDR3 consists of 17 residues. Comments on this clone: Its antigen is as yet unknown.

The primer mix had 60 Vbeta and 13 Jbeta primers. The data were produced by immunoSEQ multiplex PCR, yet TCRdb's version contains in-frame clones alone and is incomplete. The table includes over 150,000 clones, about four fifths detected once. The sequenced material came from PBMCs. The TCR originated in a woman in her fifties or sixties in good health and CMV-seropositive. The chain recombines TRBV1 with TRBJ1-5. TRBV1 is termed a pseudogene. The CDR3 loop is CTSSQDGRAVDNQPQHF. For the CDR3, the DNA is TGCACCAGCAGCCAAGATGGGAGGGCAGTAGACAATCAGCCCCAGCATTTT.